This T cell receptor (beta chain) was profiled in a study of preoperative IRX-2 immunotherapy in early breast cancer. Sequenced by immunoSEQ multiplex PCR; TCRdb stores in-frame clones only, minus some. The sample comprises some 59,000 clones, approximately 93% of which are singletons, and roughly 1.7% rests with the top ten. V dropped 5 bases and J dropped 4; count of bases not matched to a gene: 5. This CDR3 has 15 amino acids. Germline CDR1 is SGHAT and CDR2 is FQNNGV. Treatment noted: preoperative locoregional IRX-2 cytokine immunotherapy. Patients received preoperative, locoregional IRX-2 cytokine immunotherapy in a phase Ib study.

The rearrangement links TRBV11-2 to TRBJ2-5; 12 bases are shared with TRBD2. The material was obtained from a patient treated with IRX-2 immunotherapy. The clonotype originates from a human donor with breast cancer. The CDR3 DNA is TGTGCCAGCAGCCAACTAGCGGGAGGAAGAGAGACCCAGTACTTC. This codes for CASSQLAGGRETQYF.